The 12 T cell receptor beta chains listed next were all sequenced from one sample in a study of post-analysis software for immune sequencing data. Prepared libraries of TCR beta cDNA carried unique molecular identifiers. TCRdb reanalysed the PCR reads using MiXCR and keeps one entry per CDR3 protein. Found here are 600,000 to 700,000 distinct CDR3 sequences, about 60% of them singletons; the top ten hold 10% to 12%. Whole-study results and caveats: In patients, about 5 TRBV segments were more frequent than in controls, with TRBV5-6, TRBV5-1 and TRBV20-1 among them.

Their cognate antigens are unknown. The material sequenced was blood. Receptors originate from a girl aged 2 to 9 with multiple sclerosis.

The chain employs TRBV6-5 and TRBJ2-7; 7 bases fit TRBD1. The CDR3 totals 15 residues. Germline CDR1 and CDR2: MNHEY and SVGAGI. Trimming took 0 bases from V and 2 from J; bases not matched to a gene: 4. CDR3 DNA: TGTGCCAGCAGTTACTCAAGGCAGGGGGCCTACGAGCAGTACTTC. This sequence encodes CASSYSRQGAYEQYF.

The chain employs TRBV24-1 and TRBJ2-5; D uncertain. This CDR3 is built from 13 residues. V dropped 3 bases and J dropped 4 bases, with 8 bases sitting between them. The germline CDR1 and CDR2 sequences are KGHDR and SFDVKD. This CDR3 reads CATSDQALETQYF. CDR3 nucleotide sequence: TGTGCCACCAGTGATCAGGCTTTAGAGACCCAGTACTTC.

The chain links TRBV4-2 to TRBJ2-1, with 9 positions matching TRBD2. Germline V gene lookup returns CDR1 LGHNA and CDR2 YNFKEQ. Losses at the gene ends were 0 bases for V and 8 bases for J; bases not matched to a gene: 14. The CDR3 totals 18 residues. The CDR3 nucleotides read TGTGCCAGCAGCCAAGAAAGGGCGGGGGGGCCGCTCTTTGATGAGCAGTTCTTC. It encodes CASSQERAGGPLFDEQFF.

The sample holds a few counts of this clonotype. The V and J genes are TRBV12-3 or TRBV12-4 and TRBJ2-1, with D hard to call. V was cut by 10 bases and J by 6 bases, with 13 bases left in between. The CDR3 is made up of 12 amino acids. CDR3 in amino acids: CAIKVSPNEQFF. CDR3 bases: TGTGCCATCAAAGTTTCCCCCAATGAGCAGTTCTTC.

The chain is built from TRBV27 and TRBJ2-5; 8 nucleotides match TRBD1. V shed 6 bases, J shed 2 bases, and the junction held 11 bases outside the gene matches. CDR1 and CDR2 (germline): MNHEY, SMNVEV (reference sequence). The CDR3 has 16 residues. CDR3 DNA: TGTGCCAGCAGCCTTATCGGGACAGGCACACAAGAGACCCAGTACTTC. It encodes CASSLIGTGTQETQYF.

J is TRBJ2-1 and V is TRBV12-3 or TRBV12-4; 7 bases fit TRBD1. With V trimmed by 7 bases and J by 5 bases, 5 bases remained unmatched. The CDR3 sequence is 13 residues long. This chain's CDR3 is CASTWTGDNEQFF. The CDR3 nucleotides read TGTGCCAGCACCTGGACAGGCGACAATGAGCAGTTCTTC.

This clonotype was detected a few times. The CDR3 loop reads CASSLRLRDRAQETQYF. In DNA form, the CDR3 reads TGTGCCAGCAGCTTAAGGTTGAGGGACAGGGCGCAAGAGACCCAGTACTTC. V and J are TRBV13 and TRBJ2-5; 9 bases are a match to TRBD1. V trimming: 2 bases; J trimming: 2 bases; junction bases outside the gene matches: 9. The CDR3 runs 17 residues. Germline V gene lookup returns CDR1 PRHDT and CDR2 FYEKMQ (reference sequence). Looking up the rest from reference TRBV13 and TRBJ2-5 gives the full variable domain: AAGVIQSPRHLIKEKRETATLKCYPIPRHDTVYWYQQGPGQDPQFLISFYEKMQSDKGSIPDRFSAQQFSDYHSELNMSSLELGDSALYFCASSLRLRDRAQETQYFGPGTRLLVL.

This clonotype showed up just a few times. The genes are TRBV20-1 and TRBJ2-7; 10 bases fit TRBD2. The CDR3 runs 14 residues. Germline CDR1 is DFQATT and CDR2 is SNEGSKA (reference sequence). V dropped 8 bases and J dropped 9; count of bases not matched to a gene: 16. The CDR3 DNA reads as TGCAGTACTATAAGGACTAGCGGTACCGGTGGGCAGTACTTC. Translation gives CSTIRTSGTGGQYF.

J is TRBJ2-7 and V is TRBV11-2; D ambiguous. The J call could be wrong; TRBJ2-5 is a better fit for the DNA end. Germline V gene data show CDR1 as SGHAT and CDR2 as FQNNGV. This CDR3 is built from 15 residues. The CDR3: CASSQSGRIQETQYF. DNA of the CDR3: TGTGCCAGCAGCCAAAGTGGGCGGATCCAAGAGACCCAGTACTTC.

The rearrangement links TRBV6-2 or TRBV6-3 to TRBJ2-1; D possibly corresponds to TRBD1 (6 bases). Germline V gene sequence: CDR1 MNHEY, CDR2 SVGEGT. Trimming took 4 bases from V and 4 from J, leaving 14 bases between them. The length of the CDR3 is 15 residues. The CDR3 DNA sequence: TGTGCCAGCAGTTTAATCGGGACACAATACAATGAGCAGTTCTTC. Residues: CASSLIGTQYNEQFF.

This clonotype was observed a handful of times. The chain recombines TRBV29-1 with TRBJ2-3; the D gene is possibly TRBD2 (6 bases). The V and J ends lost 7 bases and 5 bases respectively, with 19 bases between them. This CDR3 has 14 amino acids. Germline V gene sequence: CDR1 SQVTM, CDR2 ANQGSEA. The CDR3 DNA sequence: TGCAGCGCAAATAATTGGGGACTGGGAGATACGCAGTATTTT. This gives the protein CSANNWGLGDTQYF.

The chain couples TRBV20-1 to TRBJ2-7; 12 nucleotides align to TRBD1. Germline V lookup: CDR1 DFQATT, CDR2 SNEGSKA (reference sequence). The V gene end was trimmed by 5 bases and the J gene end by 1 base; junction bases not matched to a gene: 6. CDR3 length: 15 amino acids. CDR3 in amino acids: CSAHPGQGASYEQYF. The CDR3 DNA is TGCAGTGCTCATCCGGGACAGGGGGCGTCCTACGAGCAGTACTTC.